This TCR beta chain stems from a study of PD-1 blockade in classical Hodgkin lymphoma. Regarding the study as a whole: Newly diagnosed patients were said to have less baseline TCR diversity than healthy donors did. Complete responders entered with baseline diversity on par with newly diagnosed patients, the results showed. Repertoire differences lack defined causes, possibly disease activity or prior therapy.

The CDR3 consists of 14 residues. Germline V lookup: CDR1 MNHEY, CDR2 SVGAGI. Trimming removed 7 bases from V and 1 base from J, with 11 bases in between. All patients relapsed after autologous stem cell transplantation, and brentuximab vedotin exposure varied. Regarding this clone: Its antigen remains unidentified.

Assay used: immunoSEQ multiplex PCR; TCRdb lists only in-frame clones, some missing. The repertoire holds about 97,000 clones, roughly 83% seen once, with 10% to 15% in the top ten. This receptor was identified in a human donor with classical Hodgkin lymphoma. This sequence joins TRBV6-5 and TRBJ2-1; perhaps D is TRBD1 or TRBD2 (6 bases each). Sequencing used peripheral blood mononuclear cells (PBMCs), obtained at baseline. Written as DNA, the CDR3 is TGTGCCAGCAAAGGGGGGCTTTCCTACAATGAGCAGTTCTTC. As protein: CASKGGLSYNEQFF.